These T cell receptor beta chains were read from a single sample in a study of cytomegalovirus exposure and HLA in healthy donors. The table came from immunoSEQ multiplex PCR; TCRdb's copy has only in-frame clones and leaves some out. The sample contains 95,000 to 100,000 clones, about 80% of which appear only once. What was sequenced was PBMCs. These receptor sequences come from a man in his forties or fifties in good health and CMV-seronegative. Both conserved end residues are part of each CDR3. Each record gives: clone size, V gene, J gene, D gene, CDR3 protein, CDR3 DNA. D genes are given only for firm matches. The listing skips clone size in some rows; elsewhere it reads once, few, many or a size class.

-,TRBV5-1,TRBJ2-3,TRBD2,CASSLVAGGPDTQYF,TGCGCCAGCAGTCTGGTAGCGGGGGGTCCAGATACGCAGTATTTT
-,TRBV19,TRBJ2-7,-,CASSSLLGGNYEQYF,TGTGCCAGTTCAAGTCTCCTGGGGGGTAACTACGAGCAGTACTTC
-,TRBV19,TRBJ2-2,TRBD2,CASSNHLGLAGAFTGELFF,TGTGCCAGTAGTAATCACTTGGGACTAGCGGGGGCCTTCACCGGGGAGCTGTTTTTT
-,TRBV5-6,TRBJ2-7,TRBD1,CASSLGRGKYEQYF,TGTGCCAGCAGCTTGGGCAGGGGGAAGTACGAGCAGTACTTC
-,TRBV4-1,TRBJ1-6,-,CASSQEGQGNSPLHF,TGCGCCAGCAGCCAAGAAGGCCAGGGGAATTCACCCCTCCACTTT
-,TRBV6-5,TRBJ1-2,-,CASSYKDSWSGYTF,TGTGCCAGCAGCTACAAGGACAGCTGGTCCGGCTACACCTTC
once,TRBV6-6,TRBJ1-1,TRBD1,CASSSRDRANTEAFF,TGTGCCAGCAGTTCGCGGGACAGGGCGAACACTGAAGCTTTCTTT
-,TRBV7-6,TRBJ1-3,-,CASSTQTGPGNTIYF,TGTGCCAGCAGCACCCAGACGGGTCCGGGAAACACCATATATTTT
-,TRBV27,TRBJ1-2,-,CASSALRHYGYTF,TGTGCCAGCAGTGCCCTGAGGCACTATGGCTACACCTTC
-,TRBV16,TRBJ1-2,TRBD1,CASSPGTATNYGYTF,TGTGCCAGCAGCCCCGGGACAGCCACCAACTATGGCTACACCTTC
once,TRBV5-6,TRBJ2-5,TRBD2,CASSLGLAGVQTQYF,TGTGCCAGCAGCTTGGGGTTAGCGGGGGTTCAGACCCAGTACTTC
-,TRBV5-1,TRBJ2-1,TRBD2,CASSREDEQFF,TGCGCCAGCAGCCGGGAGGATGAGCAGTTCTTC
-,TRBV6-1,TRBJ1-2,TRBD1,CASRPGQGSSGYTF,TGTGCCAGCAGGCCGGGACAGGGTTCGTCCGGCTACACCTTC
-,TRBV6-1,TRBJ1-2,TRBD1,CASSERTGDPYGYTF,TGTGCCAGCAGTGAAAGGACAGGGGATCCCTATGGCTACACCTTC
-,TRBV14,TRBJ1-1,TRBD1,CASSQGTGVIWNTEAFF,TGTGCCAGCAGCCAAGGGACAGGGGTCATTTGGAACACTGAAGCTTTCTTT
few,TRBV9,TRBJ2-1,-,CASSDRTARIHNEQFF,TGTGCCAGCAGCGACCGGACAGCTAGGATCCACAATGAGCAGTTCTTC
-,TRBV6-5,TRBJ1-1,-,CASSSGMLGAFF,TGTGCCAGCAGTTCAGGGATGTTGGGAGCTTTCTTT
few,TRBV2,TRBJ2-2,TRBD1,CASRGQGEGGELFF,TGTGCCAGCAGGGGACAGGGGGAGGGCGGGGAGCTGTTTTTT
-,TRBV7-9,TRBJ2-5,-,CSSSLSYQETQYF,TGTTCCAGCAGCTTGTCGTACCAAGAGACCCAGTACTTC
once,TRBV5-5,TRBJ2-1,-,CASSLGRDEQFF,TGTGCCAGCAGCTTGGGGCGGGATGAGCAGTTCTTC
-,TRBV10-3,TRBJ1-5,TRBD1,CAIHTDRGGSFNQPQHF,TGTGCCATCCACACGGACAGGGGAGGGTCCTTTAATCAGCCCCAGCATTTT
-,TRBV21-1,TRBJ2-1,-,CASSKAQGTEFNNEQFF,TGTGCCAGCAGCAAAGCGCAGGGGACAGAATTCAACAATGAGCAGTTCTTC
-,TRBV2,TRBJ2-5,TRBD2,CASSTGLAGETQYF,TGTGCCAGCAGTACCGGACTAGCCGGGGAGACCCAGTACTTC
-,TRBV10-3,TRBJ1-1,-,CAISEGPGGGASLNTEAFF,TGTGCCATCAGTGAGGGACCGGGGGGGGGCGCTTCCCTTAACACTGAAGCTTTCTTT
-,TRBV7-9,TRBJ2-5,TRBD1,CASSEGGTGVETQYF,TGTGCCAGCAGCGAGGGAGGGACAGGGGTGGAGACCCAGTACTTC
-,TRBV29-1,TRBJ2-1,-,CSVEEQGYNEQFF,TGCAGCGTTGAAGAACAGGGATACAATGAGCAGTTCTTC
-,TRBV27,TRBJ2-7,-,CASSLYGGLSYEQYF,TGTGCCAGCAGTTTATACGGGGGGCTCTCCTACGAGCAGTACTTC
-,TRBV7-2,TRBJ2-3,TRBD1,CASSPTGTVTDTQYF,TGTGCCAGCAGCCCCACCGGGACAGTGACAGATACGCAGTATTTT
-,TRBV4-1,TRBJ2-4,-,CASSQDSGFGKNIQYF,TGCGCCAGCAGCCAAGATTCCGGGTTCGGCAAAAACATTCAGTACTTC
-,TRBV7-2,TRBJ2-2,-,CASSFRGAGTGELFF,TGTGCCAGCAGCTTCCGGGGGGCGGGCACCGGGGAGCTGTTTTTT
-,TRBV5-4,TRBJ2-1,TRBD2,CASSSGLAGGREQFF,TGTGCCAGCAGCTCCGGACTAGCGGGGGGGCGTGAGCAGTTCTTC
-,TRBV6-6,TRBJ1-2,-,CASRADRNYGYTF,TGTGCCAGCAGGGCAGACAGGAACTATGGCTACACCTTC
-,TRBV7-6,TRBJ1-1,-,CASSLGGAEAFF,TGTGCCAGCAGCTTAGGGGGGGCTGAAGCTTTCTTT
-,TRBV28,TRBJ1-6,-,CASSFQGGAYNSPLHF,TGTGCCAGCAGTTTCCAGGGAGGCGCCTATAATTCACCCCTCCACTTT